The T cell receptor beta chain described here comes from a study of identical twins. Notes on the study in general: Findings came from cross-sectional statistics, without long-term follow-up of donors. Researchers reported weaker excess twin sharing in beta out-of-frame sequences. Carriage of fewer insertions was seen in abundant cord blood beta clonotypes, whereas memory repertoires showed none.

The CDR3 is made up of 16 amino acids. The germline CDR1 and CDR2 sequences are SGHDT and YYEEEE. V lost 3 bases, J lost 0 bases, and 14 bases lay in between. This clonotype was observed a few times. The antigen remains unidentified. Carrying unique molecular identifiers, the cDNA also gained a universal primer site through template switching. A single record per CDR3 protein comes from TCRdb applying MiXCR to the 5' RACE reads. The sample has 240,000 or so distinct CDR3 sequences, 12% seen once. These data also formed part of another study, on yellow fever vaccine responses in identical twins.

This clonotype was sampled from a woman under 30 in good health. Sequencing was performed on memory (CD45RO+) T cells sorted from blood. V usage is TRBV5-6 and J usage is TRBJ2-3; unclear D gene. The CDR3: CASSSVSLGSTDTQYF. The CDR3 DNA is TGTGCCAGCAGCTCTGTGTCCCTTGGGAGCACAGATACGCAGTATTTT.